This record covers a single T cell receptor beta chain. This receptor's antigen is unknown. Base qualities are not provided; no much larger clone lies one nucleotide away. Library creation used the immunoSEQ multiplex PCR assay. Alongside multiparametric flow cytometry, deep sequencing of rearranged TCR beta loci was used to profile the T cell repertoires. Drawn from immuneACCESS, this table holds only the in-frame rearrangements with V and J called that TCRdb kept. Clones are partly lost; checked studies trace under half to an unresolved V gene and leave the rest unexplained. Here the sample has roughly 20,000 clones; approximately 90% occur a single time. The ten biggest clones cover around 6.3% of the sample. This sample is drawn from a study of lymphopenia after photon versus proton radiotherapy (dated by TCRdb to between 2019 and 2020). About the study as a whole: Photon and proton radiation therapy were compared by the study for their immunological effects in patients with gastrointestinal tumors who developed high-grade lymphopenia. The cohort comprised about 22 patients with gastrointestinal tumors who received either photon or proton therapy and then developed lymphopenia. The study aimed to characterize how the two radiation modalities differ in their impact on the immune system. Paper-wide results and their limitations: Across the cohort, among patients who died, a greater drop in TCR diversity after the nadir was inversely correlated with overall survival time. After the lymphocyte count nadir, repertoires from photon-treated patients showed oligoclonal expansion, particularly of CD8+ Temra cells, and this expansion drove the decline in diversity. Relative stability during treatment was observed in proton-treated patients, whereas loss of naive T cells and TCR diversity and gain of effector/memory populations were observed in photon-treated patients. The survival association was assessed only in patients who died, and better survival with proton therapy was presented by the authors as a possibility rather than a demonstrated result.

The germline V gene encodes CDR1 KGHSH and CDR2 LQKENI. Counted from cysteine to phenylalanine, this CDR3 has 12 amino acids. The read is trimmed to its CDR3 DNA, 36 bases read in frame from base 1. V loses 3 bases, J loses 6 bases, and the germline ends lie 8 bases apart. The chain is encoded by TRBV18 joined to TRBJ2-5; no D gene can be assigned with confidence. The starting material was peripheral blood, obtained from a patient treated with photon-based radiotherapy. This clonotype originated in a man between 60 and 70 years old with pancreatic cancer. DNA sequence: TGTGCCAGCTCACCGGGGATACAGACCCAGTACTTC. It codes for CASSPGIQTQYF. The variable domain in full, with residues beyond the CDR3 obtained from the reference TRBV18 and TRBJ2-5 genes, is NAGVMQNPRHLVRRRGQEARLRCSPMKGHSHVYWYRQLPEEGLKFMVYLQKENIIDESGMPKERFSAEFPKEGPSILRIQQVVRGDSAAYFCASSPGIQTQYFGPGTRLLVL.